This paragraph reports one T cell receptor (beta chain). Its specificity is not known. Its ends do not fully match the called genes, so a read error is possible. This record belongs to a study of cytomegalovirus exposure and HLA in healthy donors. Study-wide findings and caveats: The authors reported that TCR beta sequences could predict HLA-A and HLA-B alleles. These predictions were accurate for most subjects in the first cohort. Another analysis was done later, and it associated roughly 15,000 TCR beta sequences with HLA alleles at 0.05 false discovery rate. A later analysis revealed that TCR association rates differed between HLA loci, peaking at DRB1 and bottoming out at HLA-C. Overall, about 160 TCR beta chains were annotated as cytomegalovirus-associated.

The study ran its PCR with 60 Vbeta and 13 Jbeta primers. TCRdb's copy holds only in-frame clones and misses some; the assay was immunoSEQ multiplex PCR. This sample carries roughly 73,000 clones, with roughly 7.4% going to the ten biggest clones. Per the germline V gene, CDR1 is KGHSH and CDR2 is LQKENI. This CDR3 spans 16 amino acids. The TCR sequence derives from a female donor in good health and CMV-seropositive. Sequencing was performed on PBMCs. The chain carries TRBV18 and TRBJ1-1, with 7 bases identical to TRBD1. CDR3 loop: CASAPRQGGFFTEAFF. The CDR3 nucleotides are TGTGCCAGCGCACCGAGGCAGGGGGGATTTTTCACTGAAGCTTTCTTT.